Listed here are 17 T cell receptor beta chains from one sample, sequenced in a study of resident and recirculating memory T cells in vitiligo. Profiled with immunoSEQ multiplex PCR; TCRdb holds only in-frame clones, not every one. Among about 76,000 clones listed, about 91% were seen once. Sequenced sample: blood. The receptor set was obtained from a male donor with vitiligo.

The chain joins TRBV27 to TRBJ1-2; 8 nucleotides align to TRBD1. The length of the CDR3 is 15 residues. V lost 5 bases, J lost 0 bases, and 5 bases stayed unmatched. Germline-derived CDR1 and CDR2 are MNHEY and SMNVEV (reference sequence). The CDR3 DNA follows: TGTGCCAGCAGTCCGGACAGGGCGTCTAACTATGGCTACACCTTC. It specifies CASSPDRASNYGYTF.

Here the CDR3 DNA reads TGTGCCAGCAGGGACAGCCAGGCATTTGGCGAGCAGTACTTC. Amino acids: CASRDSQAFGEQYF. The V call is TRBV6-5, the J call TRBJ2-7, with D possibly matching TRBD1 (6 bases). The CDR3 length is 14 residues. The germline gives CDR1 MNHEY, CDR2 SVGAGI. V lost 6 bases to trimming and J lost 6 bases, with 18 bases between them.

In DNA, the CDR3 is TGTGCCAGCTCACCGGGGCCTAATGAAAAACTGTTTTTT. Its protein product is CASSPGPNEKLFF. The V call is TRBV18, the J call TRBJ1-4, with a tentative D call TRBD1 (5 bases). The V end was cut by 3 bases, the J end by 3 bases, with 5 bases between. This CDR3 comprises 13 residues. Germline V lookup: CDR1 KGHSH, CDR2 LQKENI.

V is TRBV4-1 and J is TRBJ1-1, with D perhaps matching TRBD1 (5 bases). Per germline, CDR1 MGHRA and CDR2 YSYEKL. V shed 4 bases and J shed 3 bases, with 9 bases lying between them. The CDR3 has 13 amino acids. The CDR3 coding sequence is TGCGCCAGCAGCCCCAGGGTTTACACTGAAGCTTTCTTT. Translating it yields CASSPRVYTEAFF.

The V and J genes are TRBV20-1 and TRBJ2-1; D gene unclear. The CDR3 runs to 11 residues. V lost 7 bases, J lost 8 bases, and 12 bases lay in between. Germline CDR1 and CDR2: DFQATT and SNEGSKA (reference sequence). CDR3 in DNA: TGCAGTGTCACCTCTGGGCATGAGCAGTTCTTC. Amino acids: CSVTSGHEQFF.

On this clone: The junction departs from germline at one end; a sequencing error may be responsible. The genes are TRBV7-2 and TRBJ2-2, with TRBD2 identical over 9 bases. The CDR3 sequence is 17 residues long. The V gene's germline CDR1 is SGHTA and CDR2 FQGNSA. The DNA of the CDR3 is TGTGCCAGCAGCACCCCCACCCTAGCGGGACACACCGGAGAGCTGTTTTTT. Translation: CASSTPTLAGHTGELFF.

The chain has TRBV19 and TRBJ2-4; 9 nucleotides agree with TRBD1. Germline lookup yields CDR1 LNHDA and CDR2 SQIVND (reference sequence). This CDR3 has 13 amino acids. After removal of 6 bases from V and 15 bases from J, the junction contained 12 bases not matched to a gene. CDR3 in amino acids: CASSRDREGKRYF. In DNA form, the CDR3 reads TGTGCCAGTAGCAGGGACAGGGAAGGAAAGCGGTACTTC.

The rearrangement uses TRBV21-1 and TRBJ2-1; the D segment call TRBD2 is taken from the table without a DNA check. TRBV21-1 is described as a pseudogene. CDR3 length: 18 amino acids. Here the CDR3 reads CASSKGAPRGSRYNEQFF. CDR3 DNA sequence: TGTGCCAGCAGCAAAGGGGCACCTCGCGGGAGTCGATACAATGAGCAGTTCTTC.

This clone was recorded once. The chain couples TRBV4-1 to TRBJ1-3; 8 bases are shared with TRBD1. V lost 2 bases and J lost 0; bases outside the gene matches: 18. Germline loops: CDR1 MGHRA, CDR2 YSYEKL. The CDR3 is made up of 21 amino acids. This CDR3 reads CASSQRPGQANPWSSGNTIYF. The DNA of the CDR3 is TGCGCCAGCAGCCAAAGACCGGGACAGGCAAACCCATGGAGCTCTGGAAACACCATATATTTT.

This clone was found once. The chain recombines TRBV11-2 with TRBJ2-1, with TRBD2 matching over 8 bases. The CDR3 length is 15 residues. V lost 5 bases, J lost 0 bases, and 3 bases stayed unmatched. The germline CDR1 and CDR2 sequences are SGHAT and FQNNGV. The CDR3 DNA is TGTGCCAGCAGCGCCAGCGGGGGCTCCTACAATGAGCAGTTCTTC. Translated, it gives CASSASGGSYNEQFF.

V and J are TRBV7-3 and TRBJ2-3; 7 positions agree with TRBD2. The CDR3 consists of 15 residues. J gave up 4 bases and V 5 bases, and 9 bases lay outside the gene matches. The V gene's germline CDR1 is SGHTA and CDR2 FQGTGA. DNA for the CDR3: TGTGCCAGCAGCCCCGGCAAGGGAGGGCCAGATACGCAGTATTTT. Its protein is CASSPGKGGPDTQYF.

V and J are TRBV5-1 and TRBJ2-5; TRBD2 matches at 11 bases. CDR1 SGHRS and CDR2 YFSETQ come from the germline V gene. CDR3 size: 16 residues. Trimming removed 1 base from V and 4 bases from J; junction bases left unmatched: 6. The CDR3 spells CASSLSSGRVVETQYF. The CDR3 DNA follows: TGCGCCAGCAGCTTGAGTAGCGGGAGGGTAGTAGAGACCCAGTACTTC.

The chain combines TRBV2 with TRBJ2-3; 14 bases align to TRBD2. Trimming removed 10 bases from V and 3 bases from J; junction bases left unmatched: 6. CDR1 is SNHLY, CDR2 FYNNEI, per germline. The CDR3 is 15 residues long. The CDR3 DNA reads TGTGCCACCGTAGGGACTAGCGGGAGAACAGATACGCAGTATTTT. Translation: CATVGTSGRTDTQYF. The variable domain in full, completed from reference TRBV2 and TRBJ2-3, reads EPEVTQTPSHQVTQMGQEVILRCVPISNHLYFYWYRQILGQKVEFLVSFYNNEISEKSEIFDDQFSVERPDGSNFTLKIRSTKLEDSAMYFCATVGTSGRTDTQYFGPGTRLTVL.

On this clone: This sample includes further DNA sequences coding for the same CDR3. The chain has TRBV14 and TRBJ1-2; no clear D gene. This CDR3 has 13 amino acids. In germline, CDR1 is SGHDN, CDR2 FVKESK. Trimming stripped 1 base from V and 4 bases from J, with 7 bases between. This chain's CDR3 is CASSQGRGYGYTF. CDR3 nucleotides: TGTGCCAGCAGCCAAGGCCGGGGCTATGGCTACACCTTC.

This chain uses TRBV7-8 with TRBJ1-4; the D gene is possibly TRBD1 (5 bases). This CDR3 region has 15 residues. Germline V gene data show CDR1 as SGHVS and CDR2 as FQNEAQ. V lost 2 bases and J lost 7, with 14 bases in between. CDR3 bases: TGTGCCAGCAGCTTAATCCAGGGCAGTGGTGAAAAACTGTTTTTT. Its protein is CASSLIQGSGEKLFF.

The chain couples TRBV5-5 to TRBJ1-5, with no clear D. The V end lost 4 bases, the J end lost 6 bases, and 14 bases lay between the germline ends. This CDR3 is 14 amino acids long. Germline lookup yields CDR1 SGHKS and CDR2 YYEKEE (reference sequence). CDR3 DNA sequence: TGTGCCAGCAGCCTCGATACCAGATCTCAGCCCCAGCATTTT. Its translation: CASSLDTRSQPQHF.

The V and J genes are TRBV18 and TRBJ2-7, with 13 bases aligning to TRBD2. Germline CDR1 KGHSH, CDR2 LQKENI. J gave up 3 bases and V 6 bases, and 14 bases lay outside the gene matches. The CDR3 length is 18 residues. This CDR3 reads CASSRGGTWTSGSYEQYF. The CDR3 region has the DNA TGTGCCAGCTCCCGAGGGGGGACATGGACTAGCGGGAGCTACGAGCAGTACTTC. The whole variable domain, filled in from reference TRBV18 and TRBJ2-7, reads NAGVMQNPRHLVRRRGQEARLRCSPMKGHSHVYWYRQLPEEGLKFMVYLQKENIIDESGMPKERFSAEFPKEGPSILRIQQVVRGDSAAYFCASSRGGTWTSGSYEQYFGPGTRLTVT.